This TCR beta chain was sequenced in a study of T-cell reconstitution after alpha-beta-depleted transplantation in children. The CDR3 covers 14 residues. V dropped 6 bases and J dropped 2; count of bases not matched to a gene: 1. Germline CDR1 and CDR2: DFQATT and SNEGSKA (reference sequence). During its preparation, the TCRbeta library received unique molecular identifiers. TCRdb passed the PCR reads through MiXCR, listing each CDR3 protein once. The sample carries 450,000 to 700,000 distinct CDR3 sequences, 25% to 30% recorded once. V usage is TRBV20-1 and J usage is TRBJ2-3; 14 nucleotides align to TRBD2. Material: PBMCs, obtained before TCRalphabeta/CD19-depleted stem cell transplant. The TCR sequence derives from a boy younger than two with Wiskott-Aldrich syndrome, due to receive a stem cell transplant. The CDR3 sequence is CSAGLAGVTDTQYF. CDR3 sequence (DNA): TGCAGTGCGGGACTAGCGGGAGTCACAGATACGCAGTATTTT.